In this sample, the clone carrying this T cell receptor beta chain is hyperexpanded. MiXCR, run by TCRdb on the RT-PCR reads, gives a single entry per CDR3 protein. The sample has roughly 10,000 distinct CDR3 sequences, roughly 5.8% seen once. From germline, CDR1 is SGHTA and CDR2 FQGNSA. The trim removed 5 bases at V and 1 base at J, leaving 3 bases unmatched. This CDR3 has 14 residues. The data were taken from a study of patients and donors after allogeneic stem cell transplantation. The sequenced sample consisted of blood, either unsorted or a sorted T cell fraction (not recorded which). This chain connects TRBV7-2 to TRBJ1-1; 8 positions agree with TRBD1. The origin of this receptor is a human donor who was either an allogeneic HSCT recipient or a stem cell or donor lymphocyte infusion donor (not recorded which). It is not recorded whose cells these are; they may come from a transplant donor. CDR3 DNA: TGTGCCAGCAGCCAGGGGGCGGGGAACACTGAAGCTTTCTTT. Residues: CASSQGAGNTEAFF.